The sequence of this T cell receptor (beta chain) was determined in a study of control samples from healthy donors and cancer patients. Generated by immunoSEQ multiplex PCR, the TCRdb table keeps only in-frame clones and is missing some. The profile shows about 150,000 clones, around 86% of them singletons. Sequenced material: blood. The receptor's source is a man aged 30 to 39 in good health.

For the CDR3, the DNA is TGCAGCGTTGAAGTCGATAGAGGGTTGGGCCAGCCCCAGCATTTT. Translation gives CSVEVDRGLGQPQHF. The chain has TRBV29-1 and TRBJ1-5; no clear D gene. The V end lost 1 base, the J end lost 7 bases, and 17 bases lay between the germline ends. The CDR3 consists of 15 residues. Germline V gene sequence: CDR1 SQVTM, CDR2 ANQGSEA.